Listed below are T cell receptor beta chains from one sample, sequenced in a study of shared clonotypes between healthy human individuals. Assay used: immunoSEQ multiplex PCR; TCRdb lists only in-frame clones, some missing. The repertoire holds about 2.4 million clones, with 80% to 95% as singletons. Sequenced: naive CD4+ T cells from PBMCs. These receptors came from a young man in good health. Some clones in this sample may be carry-over from other donors' samples. Each CDR3 is given with its conserved first and last residue. D genes are given only for firm matches. Size is omitted from some rows. Given values are once, few, many or a class for expanded clones.

j_gene	d_gene	abundance	v_gene	CDR3nt	CDR3aa
TRBJ2-3	TRBD1	.	TRBV9	TGTGCCAGCAGCGGCGGGACAGGGGGCGGCACAGATACGCAGTATTTT	CASSGGTGGGTDTQYF
TRBJ2-2	.	.	TRBV6-6	TGTGCCAGCATCCGAAGAGTTGGCGGGGAGCTGTTTTTT	CASIRRVGGELFF
TRBJ1-4	.	.	TRBV5-4	TGTGCCAGCAGCTTGCGAGGTCAGGGGAGTGAAAAACTGTTTTTT	CASSLRGQGSEKLFF
TRBJ2-3	TRBD2	.	TRBV28	TGTGCCAGCAGTTTAGTGGCTAGCGGACCCTCCCCCCAGTATTTT	CASSLVASGPSPQYF
TRBJ1-2	.	once	TRBV28	TGTGCCAGCAGTTCCCCGGGACAACCTGATGGCTACACCTTC	CASSSPGQPDGYTF
TRBJ1-1	.	.	TRBV25-1	TGTGCCAGCAGTGAACAAACGTCGGACACTGAAGCTTTCTTT	CASSEQTSDTEAFF
TRBJ2-5	.	.	TRBV6-1	TGTGCCAGCAGTGATAATATGGGGGCGGCGGAGACCCAGTACTTC	CASSDNMGAAETQYF
TRBJ1-2	.	once	TRBV27	TGTGCCAGCAGACCAGGGGATAGGAACTATGGCTACACCTTC	CASRPGDRNYGYTF
TRBJ2-3	.	.	TRBV5-1	TGCGCCAGCAGCTTGGCCTTCTTTCAGGATACGCAGTATTTT	CASSLAFFQDTQYF
TRBJ2-1	TRBD2	.	TRBV14	TGTGCCAGCAGCCAAACAGTGACTAGCGGGGCCTCAAGCACCATCAATGAGCAGTTCTTC	CASSQTVTSGASSTINEQFF
TRBJ1-2	.	.	TRBV5-1	TGCGCCAGCAGCTTGGGCGGGGCTAACTATGGCTACACCTTC	CASSLGGANYGYTF
TRBJ2-2	.	few	TRBV5-1	TGCGCCAGCAGCCCCGGGACCAACACCGGGGAGCTGTTTTTT	CASSPGTNTGELFF
TRBJ1-2	.	once	TRBV6-5	TGTGCCAGCAGTAAAGGAAGGTATGGCTACACCTTC	CASSKGRYGYTF
TRBJ2-7	TRBD2	.	TRBV5-1	TGCGCCAGCAGCTTGGGGAGAGTAGCGGGGAGCTCCTACGAGCAGTACTTC	CASSLGRVAGSSYEQYF
TRBJ2-5	.	.	TRBV27	TGTGCCAGCATGGAACGCGAGACCCAGTACTTC	CASMERETQYF
TRBJ2-7	TRBD2	.	TRBV28	TGTGCCAGCAGTCCCCCTGGGGGGGTGACCTACGAGCAGTACTTC	CASSPPGGVTYEQYF
TRBJ1-4	.	.	TRBV29-1	TGCAGCGTTGAAAAAGGGGATTACGAAAAACTGTTTTTT	CSVEKGDYEKLFF
TRBJ2-7	TRBD1	.	TRBV28	TGTGCCAGCACCCATGGGGACAGAGTCTACGAGCAGTACTTC	CASTHGDRVYEQYF
TRBJ1-1	TRBD1	.	TRBV2	TGTGCCAGCAGTAGCCTAGACAGGGGAAGGGGCAACACTGAAGCTTTCTTT	CASSSLDRGRGNTEAFF
TRBJ2-7	.	once	TRBV3-2	TGTGCCACCAGGGGACAGTACTTC	CATRGQYF
TRBJ2-1	TRBD1	once	TRBV7-3	TGTGCCAGCAGCTTAACCGGGACAGGGCTTTACAATGAGCAGTTCTTC	CASSLTGTGLYNEQFF
TRBJ1-1	.	.	TRBV9	TGTGCCAGCAGCACAAACCCCCTTTCCTTGACAGAGAACACTGAAGCTTTCTTT	CASSTNPLSLTENTEAFF
TRBJ1-5	.	.	TRBV5-1	TGCGCCAGCAGCGTTGACTGGAATCAGCCCCAGCATTTT	CASSVDWNQPQHF
TRBJ1-5	.	.	TRBV28	TGTGCCAGCAGTTTACAGGGGCCCCAGCATTTT	CASSLQGPQHF
TRBJ2-1	.	.	TRBV4-1	TGCGCCAGCAGCCAAGAAGGCTTCGGGGGAGGTAACAATGAGCAGTTCTTC	CASSQEGFGGGNNEQFF
TRBJ1-1	.	.	TRBV29-1	TGCAGCGTCTCCACATCACAGGGTATCGGCACTGAAGCTTTCTTT	CSVSTSQGIGTEAFF
TRBJ2-1	TRBD2	.	TRBV2	TGTGCCAGCAGCCCTAGCGGGAGGCGATTCAATGAGCAGTTCTTC	CASSPSGRRFNEQFF
TRBJ2-7	TRBD1	.	TRBV30	TGTGCCTGGAGTGTAACAGGGGGGCTCGAGCAGTACTTC	CAWSVTGGLEQYF
TRBJ1-2	.	.	TRBV2	TGTGCCAGCAGTGAAATGCGAAACTATGGCTACACCTTC	CASSEMRNYGYTF
TRBJ2-2	.	.	TRBV25-1	TGTGCCAGCAGTGCAACCCGGGGTCGGTACACCGGGGAGCTGTTTTTT	CASSATRGRYTGELFF
TRBJ2-7	.	.	TRBV11-3	TGTGCCAGCAGCTCCGGGAGTAACGAGCAGTACTTC	CASSSGSNEQYF
TRBJ2-7	.	few	TRBV7-8	TGTGCCAGCAGCTTAGTGTCGCGTTACGAGCAGTACTTC	CASSLVSRYEQYF
TRBJ2-4	TRBD2	.	TRBV11-2	TGTGCCAGCAGCTTAGGATTTACCGGGAGGCTAGCCAAAAACATTCAGTACTTC	CASSLGFTGRLAKNIQYF
TRBJ1-5	TRBD1	.	TRBV18	TGTGCCAGCTCACCGGACAGGCTAGCAAATCAGCCCCAGCATTTT	CASSPDRLANQPQHF
TRBJ2-5	.	.	TRBV19	TGTGCCAGTAAGGGACAAGAGACCCAGTACTTC	CASKGQETQYF
TRBJ1-3	.	once	TRBV6-1	TGTGCCAGCAGCCAAGGGGGACCTGCGGGAAACACCATATATTTT	CASSQGGPAGNTIYF
TRBJ1-2	.	.	TRBV4-1	TGCGCCAGCAGCCAAGAATTCGGGGGCCGGCATGATGGCTACACCTTC	CASSQEFGGRHDGYTF
TRBJ2-3	.	.	TRBV11-2	TGTGCCAGCAGCTTTCCTAGGGGTTGGGATACGCAGTATTTT	CASSFPRGWDTQYF
TRBJ2-1	.	.	TRBV7-3	TGTGCCAGCAGCTTAAGGCCCGGACCAGGTTCCAATGAGCAGTTCTTC	CASSLRPGPGSNEQFF
TRBJ2-3	.	.	TRBV4-1	TGCGCCAGCAGCCAAGATGGATCGGGAGATACGCAGTATTTT	CASSQDGSGDTQYF
TRBJ1-1	TRBD1	.	TRBV28	TGTGCCAGCGGACAGGGGGGGGGCACTGAAGCTTTCTTT	CASGQGGGTEAFF
TRBJ1-4	.	.	TRBV11-2	TGTGCCAGCAGCTTAGGCCCGGAGAGGGAAAAACTGTTTTTT	CASSLGPEREKLFF
TRBJ2-5	.	.	TRBV11-2	TGTGCCAGCAGCAGAGGGGTCCTCCCCAGTGGGGAGACCCAGTACTTC	CASSRGVLPSGETQYF
TRBJ1-4	.	.	TRBV5-1	TGCGCCAGCAGCTTGGGGGGGAGAGCAACTAATGAAAAACTGTTTTTT	CASSLGGRATNEKLFF
TRBJ2-5	TRBD2	.	TRBV7-9	TGTGCCAGCAGCGGAGAACTAGCGGGAGGCGGAGAGACCCAGTACTTC	CASSGELAGGGETQYF
TRBJ2-7	.	.	TRBV21-1	TGTGCCAGCAGCAAAATAGGGACTAGCCCCTACGAGCAGTACTTC	CASSKIGTSPYEQYF
TRBJ1-2	.	.	TRBV9	TGTGCCAGCAGCGTAGCTACCCGCAGCGATTATGGCTACACCTTC	CASSVATRSDYGYTF
TRBJ2-1	.	.	TRBV6-6	TGTGCCAGCGGCAGAGGGAGCGATGAGCAGTTCTTC	CASGRGSDEQFF
TRBJ2-3	.	once	TRBV5-1	TGCGCCAGCAGCCCCACCGCTAGTGAGACAGATACGCAGTATTTT	CASSPTASETDTQYF
TRBJ1-2	.	.	TRBV11-2	TGTGCCAGCAGCTTGACAGGTGGGGGCTATGGCTACACCTTC	CASSLTGGGYGYTF
TRBJ1-1	TRBD1	.	TRBV28	TGTGCCAGCAGTCCTCTCAGACAGGGAAACACTGAAGCTTTCTTT	CASSPLRQGNTEAFF
TRBJ2-7	TRBD2	.	TRBV25-1	TGTGCCAGCAGTGAATGGGGTAGCGGGAGCTCCTACGAGCAGTACTTC	CASSEWGSGSSYEQYF
TRBJ1-2	TRBD1	.	TRBV7-2	TGTGCCAGCAGCTTAGTTGTTAGGGGGCCTTATGGCTACACCTTC	CASSLVVRGPYGYTF
TRBJ1-6	.	.	TRBV28	TGTGCCAGCAGTTCCATGGGTAATTCACCCCTCCACTTT	CASSSMGNSPLHF
TRBJ1-1	.	.	TRBV7-2	TGTGCCAGCAGCCCCCCCTTAATGAACACTGAAGCTTTCTTT	CASSPPLMNTEAFF
TRBJ2-7	.	.	TRBV20-1	TGCAGTGCTGCAGGGAACGAGCAGTACTTC	CSAAGNEQYF
TRBJ2-5	.	.	TRBV9	TGTGCCAGCAGCGTAGGGACCGCTTACGATCCCGGGGAGACCCAGTACTTC	CASSVGTAYDPGETQYF
TRBJ2-5	TRBD1	.	TRBV7-3	TGTGCCAGCAGCTCTACCGGGACAGGGAGGGAGACCCAGTACTTC	CASSSTGTGRETQYF
TRBJ2-4	.	.	TRBV6-1	TGTGCCAGTATCGACAGGAACATTCTCGAGAACATTCAGTACTTC	CASIDRNILENIQYF